A selection of T cell receptor beta chains follows, all from one sample in a study of blood T cell repertoires in COVID-19. The repertoire was sequenced with immunoSEQ multiplex PCR; TCRdb's copy has only in-frame clones and lacks some. The table includes some 180,000 clones, approximately 79% detected once. Material: peripheral blood. The receptors come from a man over 45 who had recovered from COVID-19. The CDR3 runs from the conserved cysteine through the conserved F or W. The D gene is left open where the match is weak. Some rows mark clone size as missing; the rest say once, few, many or name a class of expanded clone.

j_call | v_call | clone_size | d_call | cdr3_aa | cdr3_nt
TRBJ2-5 | TRBV7-9 | NA | NA | CASSLYLGGQETQYF | TGTGCCAGCAGCTTATACCTGGGGGGCCAAGAGACCCAGTACTTC
TRBJ2-7 | TRBV6-6 | NA | TRBD1 | CASSRTGQASPHEQYF | TGTGCCAGCAGTCGAACAGGACAGGCATCACCCCACGAGCAGTACTTC
TRBJ2-1 | TRBV2 | once | TRBD1 | CASSEGQGAYNEQFF | TGTGCCAGCAGTGAAGGGCAGGGGGCTTACAATGAGCAGTTCTTC
TRBJ2-5 | TRBV10-3 | NA | TRBD1 | CAISEGTEETQYF | TGTGCCATCAGTGAGGGGACAGAAGAGACCCAGTACTTC
TRBJ2-7 | TRBV9 | NA | NA | CASSPGLLGPLEQYF | TGTGCCAGCAGCCCCGGTCTCCTAGGCCCTCTCGAGCAGTACTTC
TRBJ1-1 | TRBV6-5 | NA | NA | CASSYYPGQGAFF | TGTGCCAGCAGTTATTACCCGGGCCAGGGCGCTTTCTTT
TRBJ2-1 | TRBV7-3 | NA | NA | CASSQDSSSYNEQFF | TGTGCCAGCAGCCAAGACTCAAGCTCCTACAATGAGCAGTTCTTC
TRBJ1-6 | TRBV30 | NA | NA | CAWSVDSLGNSPLHF | TGTGCCTGGAGCGTAGACTCACTAGGAAATTCACCCCTCCACTTT
TRBJ2-5 | TRBV29-1 | NA | TRBD2 | CSAGTREIQYF | TGCAGCGCTGGTACGCGGGAGATCCAGTACTTC
TRBJ2-1 | TRBV7-2 | once | NA | CASSQTGTLNFLQFF | TGTGCCAGCAGCCAAACCGGGACTCTTAATTTTTTGCAGTTCTTC
TRBJ2-7 | TRBV6-6 | NA | NA | CASSYLQEGGEQYF | TGTGCCAGCAGTTACCTGCAGGAGGGTGGGGAGCAGTACTTC
TRBJ2-7 | TRBV7-8 | NA | TRBD1 | CASSQPGQGGEQYF | TGTGCCAGCAGCCAGCCGGGACAGGGTGGCGAGCAGTACTTC